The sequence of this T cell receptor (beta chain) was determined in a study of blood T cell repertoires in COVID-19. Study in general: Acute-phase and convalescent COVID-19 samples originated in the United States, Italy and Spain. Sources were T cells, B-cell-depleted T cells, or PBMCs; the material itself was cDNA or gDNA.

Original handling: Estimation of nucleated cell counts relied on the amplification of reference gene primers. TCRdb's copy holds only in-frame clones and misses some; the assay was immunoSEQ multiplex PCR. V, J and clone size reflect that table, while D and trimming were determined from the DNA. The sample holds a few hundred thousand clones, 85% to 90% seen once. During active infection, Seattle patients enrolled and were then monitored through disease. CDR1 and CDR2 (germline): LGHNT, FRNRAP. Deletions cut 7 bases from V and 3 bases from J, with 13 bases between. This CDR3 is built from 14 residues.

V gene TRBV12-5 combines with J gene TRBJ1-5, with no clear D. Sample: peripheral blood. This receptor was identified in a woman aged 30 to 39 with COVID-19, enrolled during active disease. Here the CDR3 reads CASAVEGLNQPQHF. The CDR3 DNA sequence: TGTGCTAGTGCCGTTGAAGGACTCAATCAGCCCCAGCATTTT.